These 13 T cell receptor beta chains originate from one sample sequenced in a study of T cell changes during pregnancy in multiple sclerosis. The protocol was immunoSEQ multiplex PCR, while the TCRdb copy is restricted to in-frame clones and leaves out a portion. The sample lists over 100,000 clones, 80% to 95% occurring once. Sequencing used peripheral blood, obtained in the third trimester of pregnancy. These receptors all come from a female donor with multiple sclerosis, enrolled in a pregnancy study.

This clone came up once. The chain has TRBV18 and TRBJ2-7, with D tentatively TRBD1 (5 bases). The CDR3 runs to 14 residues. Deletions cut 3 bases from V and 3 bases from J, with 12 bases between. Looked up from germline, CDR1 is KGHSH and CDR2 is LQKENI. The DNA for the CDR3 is TGTGCCAGCTCACCGGGGCGATCCGACTACGAGCAGTACTTC. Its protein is CASSPGRSDYEQYF.

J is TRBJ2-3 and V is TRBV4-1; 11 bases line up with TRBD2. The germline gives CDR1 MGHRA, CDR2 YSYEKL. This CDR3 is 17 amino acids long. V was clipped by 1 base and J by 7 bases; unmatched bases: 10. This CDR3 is CASSQVASGGLGNTQYF. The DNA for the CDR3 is TGCGCCAGCAGCCAAGTAGCTAGCGGGGGGCTCGGGAATACGCAGTATTTT.

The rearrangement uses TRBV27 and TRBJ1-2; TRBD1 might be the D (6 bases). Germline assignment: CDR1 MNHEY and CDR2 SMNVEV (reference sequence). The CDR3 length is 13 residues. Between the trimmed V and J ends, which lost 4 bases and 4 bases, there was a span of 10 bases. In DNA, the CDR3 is TGTGCCAGCAGTTCCCCGGACAGCTATGGCTACACCTTC. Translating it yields CASSSPDSYGYTF.

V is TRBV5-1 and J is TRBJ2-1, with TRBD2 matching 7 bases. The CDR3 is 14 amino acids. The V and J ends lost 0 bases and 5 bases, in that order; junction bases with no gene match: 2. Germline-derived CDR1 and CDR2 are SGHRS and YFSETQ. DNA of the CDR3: TGCGCCAGCAGCTTGGGGACTAGAGACAATGAGCAGTTCTTC. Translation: CASSLGTRDNEQFF.

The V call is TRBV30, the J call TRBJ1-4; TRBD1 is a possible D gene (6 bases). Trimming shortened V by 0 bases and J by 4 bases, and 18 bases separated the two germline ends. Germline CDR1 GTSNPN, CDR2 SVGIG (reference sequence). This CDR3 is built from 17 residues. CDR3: CAWSVRTGTRFNEKLFF. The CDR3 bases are TGTGCCTGGAGTGTACGAACCGGGACAAGATTTAATGAAAAACTGTTTTTT.

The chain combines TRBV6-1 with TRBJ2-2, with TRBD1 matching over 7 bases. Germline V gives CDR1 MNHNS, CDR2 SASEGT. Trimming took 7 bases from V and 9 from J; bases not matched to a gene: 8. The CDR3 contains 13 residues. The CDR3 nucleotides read TGTGCCAGCAACCGACAGGGCTCCTGGGAGCTGTTTTTT. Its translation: CASNRQGSWELFF.

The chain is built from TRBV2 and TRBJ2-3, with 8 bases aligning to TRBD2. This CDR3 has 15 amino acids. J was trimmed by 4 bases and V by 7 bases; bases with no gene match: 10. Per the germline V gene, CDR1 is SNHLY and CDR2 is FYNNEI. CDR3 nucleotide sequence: TGTGCCAGCAAGGCAAGGACTAGCAGCGCAGATACGCAGTATTTT. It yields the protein CASKARTSSADTQYF.

The CDR3 DNA follows: TGTGCCAGGAAAGACAGGGGCTCCCGCTTAGCGGGGGAGCTGTTTTTT. Protein sequence: CARKDRGSRLAGELFF. The V and J genes are TRBV21-1 and TRBJ2-2; TRBD1 was called by the table and not checked on the DNA. TRBV21-1 is labeled a pseudogene. This CDR3 is 16 amino acids long.

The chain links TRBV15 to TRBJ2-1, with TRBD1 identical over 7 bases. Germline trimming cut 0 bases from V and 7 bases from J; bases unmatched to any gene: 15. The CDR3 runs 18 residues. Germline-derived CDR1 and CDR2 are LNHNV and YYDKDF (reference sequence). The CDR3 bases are TGTGCCACCAGCAGAGATCTTCTGGGACAGACGATTACAAATGAGCAGTTCTTC. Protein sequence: CATSRDLLGQTITNEQFF.

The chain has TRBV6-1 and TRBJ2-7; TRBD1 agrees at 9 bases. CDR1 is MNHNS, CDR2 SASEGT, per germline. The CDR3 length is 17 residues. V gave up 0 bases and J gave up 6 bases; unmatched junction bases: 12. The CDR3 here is CASSEALTGTGSGEQYF. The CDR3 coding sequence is TGTGCCAGCAGTGAAGCTCTCACCGGGACAGGGAGCGGCGAGCAGTACTTC.

CDR3 sequence (DNA): TGTGCCAGCAGACTAGCGGGGGGGTGGGATGAGCAGTTCTTC. As protein: CASRLAGGWDEQFF. This rearrangement joins TRBV6-1 to TRBJ2-1; 13 nucleotides match TRBD2. Germline V lookup: CDR1 MNHNS, CDR2 SASEGT. V dropped 6 bases and J dropped 8; count of bases not matched to a gene: 4. The CDR3 is 14 residues long.

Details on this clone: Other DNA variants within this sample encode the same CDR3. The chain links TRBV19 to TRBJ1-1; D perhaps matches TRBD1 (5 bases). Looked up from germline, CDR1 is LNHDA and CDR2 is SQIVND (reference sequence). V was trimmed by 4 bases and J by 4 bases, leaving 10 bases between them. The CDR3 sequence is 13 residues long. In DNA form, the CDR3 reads TGTGCCAGTAGTACGGGGGGGGGCACTGAAGCTTTCTTT. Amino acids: CASSTGGGTEAFF.

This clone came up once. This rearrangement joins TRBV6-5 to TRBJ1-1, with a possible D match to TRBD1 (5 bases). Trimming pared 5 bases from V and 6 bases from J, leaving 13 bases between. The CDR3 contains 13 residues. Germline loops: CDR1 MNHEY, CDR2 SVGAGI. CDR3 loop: CASSTAGRAEAFF. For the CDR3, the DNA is TGTGCCAGCAGTACCGCGGGGCGGGCTGAAGCTTTCTTT.